This T cell receptor beta chain was captured in a study of blood T cell repertoires in COVID-19 (dated by TCRdb to 2018 to 2020). For the wider study: Samples covering the acute and convalescent phases of COVID-19 were provided by collaborators in the United States, Italy and Spain. The prospective study material was composed of cDNA or gDNA derived from T cells, B-cell-depleted T cells, or PBMCs. Where available, HLA class I and class II types were taken from metadata supplied by the sample provider and were not determined by assay-based typing. The repertoires were released in a freely available public database meant as a resource for research on the immune response to SARS-CoV-2. The samples were drawn from the first 160 participants of the ongoing ImmuneRACE study and from roughly 1,300 subjects provided by 6 global collaborators. Nearly every sample came with metadata listing a de-identified subject ID, COVID-19 status, age in years and sex. The dataset comprised deeply sampled blood TCRbeta repertoires from subjects exposed to, actively infected with, or recovered from COVID-19.

CDR1 is given as SGHRS and CDR2 as YFSETQ, both from the germline V gene. The CDR3 contains 16 residues, cysteine and phenylalanine counted. Solely the CDR3 DNA is kept, with 48 bases framed from the first base. V is clipped by 0 bases and J by 4 bases, and the sequence between their germline boundaries is 13 bases long. TCRbeta CDR3 regions were amplified from genomic DNA by means of the immunoSEQ Assay, a bias-controlled multiplex PCR. As for the authors' bioinformatics: Within the assay, amplification of reference gene primers was used to estimate how many nucleated cells each sample contained. To quantify the absolute abundance of each unique TCRbeta CDR3 rearrangement, sequence reads were collapsed and filtered. For each sample, productive Simpson clonality was calculated as the square root of Simpson's diversity index across productive rearrangements. The table comes from immuneACCESS by way of TCRdb, which keeps in-frame sequences with V and J called. Part of the clones is missing from these tables; in studies checked, under half for an unresolved V gene and the rest for unknown reasons. V and J calls and clone size are those listed in that table; D and trimming were worked out from the DNA. Present in this sample are 150,000 to 200,000 clones, roughly 76% of which were seen just once. The ten largest make up around 10% of the sample.

One collaborating source in Seattle enrolled patients during active infection and followed them longitudinally through the course of disease. Collaborating institutions collected whole blood in K2EDTA tubes following their own protocols. Collaborator samples were shipped for TCRbeta analysis as frozen whole blood, isolated PBMCs, or DNA extracted from either sample type. Broad study findings and their caveats: How much clinical and demographic metadata was included differed by source and by participant, and the metadata was provided uncurated.

Turning to this clone: Its antigen specificity is not known. No much larger clone exists at a distance of one base, and base qualities are not known.

Material: peripheral blood. This sequence originates from a woman older than 75 with COVID-19, enrolled during active disease. This sequence uses TRBV5-1 and TRBJ1-4; no D gene is confidently identified. The nucleotide sequence is given as TGCGCCAGCAGCTTGGCCGTGGCGGCTCATAATGAAAAACTGTTTTTT. Its amino acids are CASSLAVAAHNEKLFF. Reference TRBV5-1 and TRBJ1-4 proteins supply the regions before and after the CDR3; the full variable domain is: KAGVTQTPRYLIKTRGQQVTLSCSPISGHRSVSWYQQTPGQGLQFLFEYFSETQRNKGNFPGRFSGRQFSNSRSEMNVSTLELGDSALYLCASSLAVAAHNEKLFFGSGTQLSVL.